The entry below describes one TCR beta chain. Its antigen is unknown. This entry comes from a study of cytomegalovirus exposure and HLA in healthy donors. Study details: Among about 179 million T cells, an earlier analysis found 90 million to 130 million unique TCR beta sequences. Study-level findings and limits: TCR beta V segments were, for the most part, productive about 87% or about 30% of the time in an earlier analysis. Presence/absence analyses supposed approximately even sequencing depth among donors. As immune exposure information, only CMV serostatus was available.

The PCR contained 60 Vbeta and 13 Jbeta primers. Libraries were prepared by immunoSEQ multiplex PCR; TCRdb keeps only in-frame clonotypes and omits some of them. The top ten clones hold about 5.4% of a sample with approximately 85,000 clones, less than 65% of them seen once. The germline CDR1 and CDR2 sequences are SNHLY and FYNNEI. Losses at the gene ends were 10 bases for V and 5 bases for J; bases not matched to a gene: 8. The CDR3 totals 13 residues. The material sequenced was PBMCs. This chain connects TRBV2 to TRBJ2-3, with 8 bases that match TRBD1. The clonotype originates from a woman aged 25 to 45 in good health and CMV-seropositive. The CDR3 DNA is TGTGCCACGACAGGGGAAACTAGAGATACGCAGTATTTT. Translating gives CATTGETRDTQYF.